The following is a TCR beta chain sequence with its context. The data originate from a study of blood T cells in healthy people across ages. Sample-barcoded 5' priming and a J-beta primer mix drove a second PCR of 7 to 11 cycles. TCRdb passed the 5' RACE reads through MiXCR, listing each CDR3 protein once. The repertoire has just over 1 million distinct CDR3 sequences, around 45% of them found once; the top ten carry approximately 20%. The source material was blood. The TCR sequence derives from a woman in her sixties in good health.

CDR3 nucleotide sequence: TGTGCCAGCAGCGTAGCCCCGGGACAGTCAAATGAAAAACTGTTTTTT. Amino acids: CASSVAPGQSNEKLFF. The chain joins TRBV9 to TRBJ1-4, with 7 bases aligning to TRBD1. CDR1 and CDR2 (germline): SGDLS, YYNGEE. This CDR3 region has 16 residues. V was pared by 0 bases and J by 5 bases, with 7 bases of the junction left unmatched.